A selection of T cell receptor beta chains follows, all from one sample in a study of CD8 T cells in Susac syndrome. In TCRdb, the immunoSEQ multiplex PCR reads were re-called with MiXCR into one record per CDR3 protein. Of about 300,000 distinct CDR3 sequences in the sample, 65% to 90% were seen once. Sequencing used CD8+ T cells from PBMCs. The receptor set was obtained from a human donor with multiple sclerosis. Each CDR3 is given with its conserved first and last residue. A D gene is named only where the DNA matches it firmly. Clone size is given for some rows only: seen once, a few or many times, or a class if the clone is expanded.

NA TRBD2 TRBJ2-1 TRBV6-5 TGTGCCAGCAGTTACCGGGGACTAGCGGGAGGGCCCCCTGTACGCAATGAGCAGTTCTTC CASSYRGLAGGPPVRNEQFF
few NA TRBJ2-2 TRBV28 TGTGCCAGCAGTTTATTACAGGTTAACACCGGGGAGCTGTTTTTT CASSLLQVNTGELFF
NA TRBD2 TRBJ2-1 TRBV19 TGTGCCAGTACTGTAGGGGCTAGCGGTATGGGTGAGCAGTTCTTC CASTVGASGMGEQFF
NA NA TRBJ2-1 TRBV19 TGTGCCAGTAGTATCTGGGCCAATGAGCAGTTCTTC CASSIWANEQFF
NA TRBD1 TRBJ2-5 TRBV6-5 TGTGCCAGCAGTCTCCGGGACAGCGCAGGGGAGACCCAGTACTTC CASSLRDSAGETQYF
NA NA TRBJ1-1 TRBV19 TGTGCCAGTAGTCCCCGAGGGGGGTCATACTACACTGAAGCTTTCTTT CASSPRGGSYYTEAFF
NA TRBD2 TRBJ2-1 TRBV20-1 TGCAGTGCTCAACGGGGACTAGCGGCCTACAATGAGCAGTTCTTC CSAQRGLAAYNEQFF
NA NA TRBJ1-5 TRBV7-9 TGTGCCAGCAGCTGGGGGGAGTTACATCAGCCCCAGCATTTT CASSWGELHQPQHF
few NA TRBJ2-3 TRBV7-9 TGTGCCAGCAGCTTAGCGAAGGAGAGGGCAGATACGCAGTATTTT CASSLAKERADTQYF
NA TRBD1 TRBJ2-7 TRBV4-3 TGCGCCAGCAGCCAAGATTTGACAGGGCTCTACGAGCAGTACTTC CASSQDLTGLYEQYF
few NA TRBJ2-7 TRBV7-9 TGTGCCAGCAGCTTAGTACAGGCCTACGAGCAGTACTTC CASSLVQAYEQYF
NA NA TRBJ1-1 TRBV5-8 TGTGCCAGCAGCTTATCTGACTTAATAAACACTGAAGCTTTCTTT CASSLSDLINTEAFF
NA NA TRBJ1-1 TRBV2 TGTGCCAGCAGTGGAGAAAGACAGGCCCGGGATGCTGAAGCTTTCTTT CASSGERQARDAEAFF
NA NA TRBJ1-1 TRBV12-3/TRBV12-4 TGTGCCAGCAGTTTAGGGGGGGAGAAAGCTTTCTTT CASSLGGEKAFF
NA NA TRBJ1-4 TRBV13 TGTGCCAGCAGCTTAAGGGGGGGAAAACTGTTTTTT CASSLRGGKLFF
NA TRBD1 TRBJ1-5 TRBV30 TGTGCCTGGAGTGAAACAGGGGGCCTTACCTCCAATCAGCCCCAGCATTTT CAWSETGGLTSNQPQHF
NA TRBD2 TRBJ2-1 TRBV2 TGTGCCAGCACCCGGGGACTAGCGGGGGCCAATGAGCAGTTCTTC CASTRGLAGANEQFF
NA NA TRBJ2-1 TRBV29-1 TGCAGCGTTGGACTGGGAGGTGAGCAGTTCTTC CSVGLGGEQFF
NA NA TRBJ2-2 TRBV27 TGTGCCAGCAGTTTCTTTCACCCAAACACCGGGGAGCTGTTTTTT CASSFFHPNTGELFF
NA NA TRBJ1-6 TRBV30 TGTGCCTGGAGTGTACTGGGGACACTCCCAAGGGGATATAATTCACCCCTCCACTTT CAWSVLGTLPRGYNSPLHF
NA NA TRBJ1-2 TRBV12-3/TRBV12-4 TGTGCCAGCAGCGACCTTCGCGGCTATGGCTACACCTTC CASSDLRGYGYTF
NA NA TRBJ2-3 TRBV20-1 TGCAGTGCTAGGCTTGGGGTAGATGCGCAGTATTTT CSARLGVDAQYF
NA TRBD2 TRBJ2-7 TRBV11-2 TGTGCCAGCAGCTTAGCTCCCTCGGGACTAGCGGGAATCTACGAGCAGTACTTC CASSLAPSGLAGIYEQYF
NA NA TRBJ2-2 TRBV19 TGTGCCAGTAGGTCCCCTTTTGACGGGAACACCGGGGAGCTGTTTTTT CASRSPFDGNTGELFF
NA NA TRBJ1-4 TRBV2 TGTGCCAGCACGGAAGGCAGCAACCGAGCAACTAATGAAAAACTGTTTTTT CASTEGSNRATNEKLFF
NA NA TRBJ2-6 TRBV6-5 TGTGCCAGCAGTTACCAGGGGGGACCTGGGGCCAACGTCCTGACTTTC CASSYQGGPGANVLTF
NA NA TRBJ1-5 TRBV28 TGTGCCAGCAGTTTATGGGAGGGGGAGAATCAGCCCCAGCATTTT CASSLWEGENQPQHF
NA TRBD1 TRBJ2-5 TRBV6-2/TRBV6-3 TGTGCCAGCAGTTACCCGCGACAGGGCGGATGGGAGACCCAGTACTTC CASSYPRQGGWETQYF
once NA TRBJ1-2 TRBV7-9 TGTGCCAGCAGCTTAGTCACCTATGGCTACACCTTC CASSLVTYGYTF
NA NA TRBJ1-2 TRBV6-1 TGTGCCAGCAGTGACGAGGACGGCTATGGCTACACCTTC CASSDEDGYGYTF
NA NA TRBJ2-2 TRBV4-3 TGCGCCAGCAGCCACGGGGAGACCGGGGAGCTGTTTTTT CASSHGETGELFF
NA NA TRBJ1-2 TRBV6-5 TGTGCCAGCAGTTACTCGAATGGGGGAGGCTATGGCTACACCTTC CASSYSNGGGYGYTF
NA NA TRBJ1-5 TRBV12-3/TRBV12-4 TGTGCCAGCAGGGATACACGGAATCAGCCCCAGCATTTT CASRDTRNQPQHF
NA TRBD2 TRBJ2-1 TRBV29-1 TGCAGCGTCTCCGGGACTAGCGGCCTCAATGAGCAGTTCTTC CSVSGTSGLNEQFF
NA NA TRBJ2-2 TRBV28 TGTGCCAGCAGCCCCCTGGGGGGATCCGGGGAGCTGTTTTTT CASSPLGGSGELFF
NA NA TRBJ2-6 TRBV14 TGTGCCAGCAGCCGCCTCTGGGGGGGGGCCAACGTCCTGACTTTC CASSRLWGGANVLTF
NA NA TRBJ2-1 TRBV5-1 TGCGCCAGCAGCTTGGATCTAGCGCCGTACAATGAGCAGTTCTTC CASSLDLAPYNEQFF
few NA TRBJ2-7 TRBV28 TGTGCCAGCAGCCCAACTGTTGCGGGCGAGCAGTACTTC CASSPTVAGEQYF
NA NA TRBJ1-6 TRBV7-9 TGTGCCAGCAGCTACGGTTCACCCCTCCACTTT CASSYGSPLHF
NA NA TRBJ2-7 TRBV30 TGTGCCTGGAGTGTCAGCTCGGGGATAGAGCAGTACTTC CAWSVSSGIEQYF
NA NA TRBJ2-2 TRBV5-6 TGTGCCAGCAGCTTGGGGACACCTTACACCGGGGAGCTGTTTTTT CASSLGTPYTGELFF
once TRBD2 TRBJ2-3 TRBV28 TGTGCCAGCAGTTTAACCCGACTAGCGGGCGGCACAGATACGCAGTATTTT CASSLTRLAGGTDTQYF
NA NA TRBJ2-7 TRBV2 TGTGCCAGCAGTGAACGTGGACAGTGGACTACCACCTACGAGCAGTACTTC CASSERGQWTTTYEQYF
NA TRBD2 TRBJ2-2 TRBV4-2 TGTGCCAGCAGCCGGACTAGCGGAGCCACCGGGGAGCTGTTTTTT CASSRTSGATGELFF
NA NA TRBJ2-5 TRBV28 TGTGCCAGCAGCCAAGTAGCGTGGGAGACCCAGCACTTC CASSQVAWETQHF
NA TRBD2 TRBJ2-3 TRBV27 TGTGCCAGCAGTTTTATATCTAGCGGGGACACAGATACGCAGTATTTT CASSFISSGDTDTQYF
NA TRBD1 TRBJ2-5 TRBV4-3 TGCGCCAGCAGCCAAGAAGACAGGGTCGGGGAGACCCAGTACTTC CASSQEDRVGETQYF
NA TRBD2 TRBJ2-7 TRBV11-2 TGTGCCAGCAGCTTAGGTGAGCTGTGGACTAGCAGTACCTACGAGCAGTACTTC CASSLGELWTSSTYEQYF
NA NA TRBJ1-5 TRBV19 TGTGCCAGTAGTATTTTGTCGGGCAGTAATCAGCCCCAGCATTTT CASSILSGSNQPQHF
NA TRBD2 TRBJ2-2 TRBV27 TGTGCCAGCCTTAGCGGGAGGAAAACCGGGGAGCTGTTTTTT CASLSGRKTGELFF
NA NA TRBJ2-2 TRBV7-8 TGTGCCAGCAGCTCCCCTACGTGGGGCCTAGCAACCGGGGAGCTGTTTTTT CASSSPTWGLATGELFF
NA NA TRBJ1-4 TRBV12-3/TRBV12-4 TGTGCCAGCAGTCGAGACCAAGGCGATGAAAAACTGTTTTTT CASSRDQGDEKLFF
once TRBD1 TRBJ2-1 TRBV12-3/TRBV12-4 TGTGCCAGCAGCTTTCAAACAGGGGGGACCGCAAATGAGCAGTTCTTC CASSFQTGGTANEQFF
few TRBD1 TRBJ2-5 TRBV6-5 TGTGCCAGCAGTTACTTCGGCAGGGGGCAAGAGACCCAGTACTTC CASSYFGRGQETQYF
NA TRBD1 TRBJ2-7 TRBV20-1 TGCAGTGCTAGATTTTACTCCGGGACAGAGTCCTACGAGCAGTACTTC CSARFYSGTESYEQYF
NA NA TRBJ1-1 TRBV7-2 TGTGCCAGCAGGACACAGGGTCTCAGTGAAGCTTTCTTT CASRTQGLSEAFF
NA NA TRBJ1-5 TRBV28 TGTGCCAGCAGTTTAGGAACAGGAACCAATCAGCCCCAGCATTTT CASSLGTGTNQPQHF
NA NA TRBJ1-4 TRBV13 TGTGCCAGCTGTGAGCGGGACGGCTTTAATGAAAAACTGTTTTTT CASCERDGFNEKLFF
NA TRBD1 TRBJ2-7 TRBV7-2 TGTGCCAGCAGTTTGGGACAGGGATTAGGGAGCTCCTACGAGCAGTACTTC CASSLGQGLGSSYEQYF
few TRBD2 TRBJ2-1 TRBV19 TGTGCCAGTAGTCGGACTAGCGGCTCCTACAATGAGCAGTTCTTC CASSRTSGSYNEQFF